Listed below are T cell receptor beta chains from one sample, sequenced in a study. TCRdb re-called the RT-PCR reads with MiXCR, one entry per CDR3 protein. This sample has about 680,000 distinct CDR3 sequences, with 13% to 15% found just once. Sequencing was carried out using memory CD4+ T cells from blood. The origin of the receptors is a female donor in good health, serving as a healthy control. Each CDR3 is given with its conserved first and last residue. The D gene is left open where the match is weak. The listing skips clone size in some rows; elsewhere it reads once, few, many or a size class.

abundance: few; j_gene: TRBJ1-5; d_gene: TRBD1; v_gene: TRBV6-5; CDR3nt: TGTGCCAGCAGCCGCGACAGGGCAAATCAGCCCCAGCATTTT; CDR3aa: CASSRDRANQPQHF
abundance: NA; j_gene: TRBJ2-5; d_gene: NA; v_gene: TRBV5-4; CDR3nt: TGTGCCAGCAGCAGGGGACAACAGAACCCTCAAGAGACCCAGTACTTC; CDR3aa: CASSRGQQNPQETQYF
abundance: many; j_gene: TRBJ2-5; d_gene: NA; v_gene: TRBV6-2/TRBV6-3; CDR3nt: TGTGCCAGCAGTGCTGGCGGAAAAGAGACCCAGTACTTC; CDR3aa: CASSAGGKETQYF
abundance: many; j_gene: TRBJ1-5; d_gene: NA; v_gene: TRBV20-1; CDR3nt: TGCGGATCCGGTGGGAGCAATCAGCCCCAGCATTTT; CDR3aa: CGSGGSNQPQHF
abundance: NA; j_gene: TRBJ1-2; d_gene: NA; v_gene: TRBV5-6; CDR3nt: TGTGCCAGCAGTGAGGACACCCGTAACTATAGCTACACCTTC; CDR3aa: CASSEDTRNYSYTF
abundance: many; j_gene: TRBJ1-1; d_gene: TRBD1; v_gene: TRBV29-1; CDR3nt: TGCAGCGTCCGCGGGACAGGGGAGGCTTTCTTT; CDR3aa: CSVRGTGEAFF
abundance: many; j_gene: TRBJ2-7; d_gene: NA; v_gene: TRBV29-1; CDR3nt: TGCAGCGTCGCAGGTGGCAGCCTTCGGGACGAGCAGTACTTC; CDR3aa: CSVAGGSLRDEQYF
abundance: few; j_gene: TRBJ1-1; d_gene: NA; v_gene: TRBV2; CDR3nt: TGTGCCAGCGGGAGGGACACTGAAGCTTTCTTT; CDR3aa: CASGRDTEAFF
abundance: many; j_gene: TRBJ2-3; d_gene: NA; v_gene: TRBV5-1; CDR3nt: TGCGCCAGCAGCTTGGCCGTGAGCAGGGATACGCAGTATTTT; CDR3aa: CASSLAVSRDTQYF
abundance: NA; j_gene: TRBJ1-6; d_gene: NA; v_gene: TRBV15; CDR3nt: TGTGCCACCAGCAGAGATCCCAATTCACCCCTCCACTTT; CDR3aa: CATSRDPNSPLHF